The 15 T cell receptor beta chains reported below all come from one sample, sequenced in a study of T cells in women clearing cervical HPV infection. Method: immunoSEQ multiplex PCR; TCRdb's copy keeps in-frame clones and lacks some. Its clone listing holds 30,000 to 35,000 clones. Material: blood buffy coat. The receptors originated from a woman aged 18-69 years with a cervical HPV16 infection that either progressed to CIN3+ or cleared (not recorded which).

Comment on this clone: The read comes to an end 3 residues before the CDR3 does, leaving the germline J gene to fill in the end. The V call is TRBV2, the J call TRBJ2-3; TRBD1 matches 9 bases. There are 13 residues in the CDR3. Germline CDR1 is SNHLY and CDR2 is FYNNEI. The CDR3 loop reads CASSGTGQETQYF. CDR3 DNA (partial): TGTGCCAGCAGCGGGACAGGGCAAGAGACG.

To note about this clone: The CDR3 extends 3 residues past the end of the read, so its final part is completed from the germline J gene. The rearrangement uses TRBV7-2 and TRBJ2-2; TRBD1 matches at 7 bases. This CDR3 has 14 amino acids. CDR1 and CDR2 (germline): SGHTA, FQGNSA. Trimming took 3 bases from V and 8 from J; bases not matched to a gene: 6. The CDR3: CASSFRGGGGELFF. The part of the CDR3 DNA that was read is TGTGCCAGCAGCTTTAGAGGGGGCGGTGGGGAG.

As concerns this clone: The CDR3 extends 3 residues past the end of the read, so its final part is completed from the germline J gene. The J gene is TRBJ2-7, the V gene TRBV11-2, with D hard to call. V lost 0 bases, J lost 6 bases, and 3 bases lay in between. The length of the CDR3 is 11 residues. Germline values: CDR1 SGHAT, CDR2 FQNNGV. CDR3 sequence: CASSLDREQYF. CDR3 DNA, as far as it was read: TGTGCCAGCAGCTTAGATCGCGAG.

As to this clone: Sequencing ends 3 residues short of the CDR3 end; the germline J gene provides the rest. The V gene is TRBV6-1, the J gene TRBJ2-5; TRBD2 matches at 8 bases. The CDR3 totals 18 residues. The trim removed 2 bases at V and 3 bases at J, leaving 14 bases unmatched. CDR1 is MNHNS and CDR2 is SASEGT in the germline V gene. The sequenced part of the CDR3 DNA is TGTGCCAGCAGTGAATATGGGACGGGGGGGCTCCTAGAAGAGACC. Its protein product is CASSEYGTGGLLEET. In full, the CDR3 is CASSEYGTGGLLEETQYF.

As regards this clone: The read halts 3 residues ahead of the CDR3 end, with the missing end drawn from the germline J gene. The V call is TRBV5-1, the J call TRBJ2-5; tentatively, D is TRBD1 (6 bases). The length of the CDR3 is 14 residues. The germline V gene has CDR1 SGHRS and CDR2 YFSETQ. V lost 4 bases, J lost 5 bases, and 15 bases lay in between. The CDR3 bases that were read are TGCGCCAGCAGCCCGGAAACAGGGCTGGAGACC. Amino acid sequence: CASSPETGLET. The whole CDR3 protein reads CASSPETGLETQYF.

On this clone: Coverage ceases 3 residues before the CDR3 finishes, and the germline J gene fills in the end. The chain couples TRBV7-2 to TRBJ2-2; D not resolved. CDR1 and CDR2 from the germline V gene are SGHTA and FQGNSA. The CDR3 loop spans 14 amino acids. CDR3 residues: CASSFDYSTSPLFF. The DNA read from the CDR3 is TGTGCCAGCAGTTTCGATTACAGTACCTCACCG.

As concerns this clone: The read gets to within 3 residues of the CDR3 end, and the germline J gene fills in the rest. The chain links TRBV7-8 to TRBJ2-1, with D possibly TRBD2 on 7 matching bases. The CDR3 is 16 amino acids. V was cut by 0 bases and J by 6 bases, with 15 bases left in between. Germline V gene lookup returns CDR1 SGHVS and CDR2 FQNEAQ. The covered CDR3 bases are TGTGCCAGCAGCTTAGCGGGGGGGCTACCCCTCAATGAG. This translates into CASSLAGGLPLNE. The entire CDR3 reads CASSLAGGLPLNEQFF. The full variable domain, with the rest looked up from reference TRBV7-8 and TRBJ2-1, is GAGVSQSPRYKVAKRGQDVALRCDPISGHVSLFWYQQALGQGPEFLTYFQNEAQLDKSGLPSDRFFAERPEGSVSTLKIQRTQQEDSAVYLCASSLAGGLPLNEQFFGPGTRLTVL.

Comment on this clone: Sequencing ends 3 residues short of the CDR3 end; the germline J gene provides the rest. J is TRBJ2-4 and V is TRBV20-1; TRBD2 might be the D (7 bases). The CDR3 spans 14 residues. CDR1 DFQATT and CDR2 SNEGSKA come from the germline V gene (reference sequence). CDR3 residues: CSATPGAGEETQYF. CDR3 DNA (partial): TGCAGTGCCACCCCGGGGGCGGGGGAAGAGACT.

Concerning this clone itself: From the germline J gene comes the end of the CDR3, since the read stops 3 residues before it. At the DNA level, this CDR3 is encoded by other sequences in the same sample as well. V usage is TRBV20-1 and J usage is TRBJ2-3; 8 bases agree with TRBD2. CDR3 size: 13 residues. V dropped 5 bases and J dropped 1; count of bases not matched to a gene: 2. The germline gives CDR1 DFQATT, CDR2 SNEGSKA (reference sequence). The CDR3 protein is CSAETSGTDTQYF. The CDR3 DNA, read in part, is TGCAGTGCTGAGACTAGCGGCACAGATACG.

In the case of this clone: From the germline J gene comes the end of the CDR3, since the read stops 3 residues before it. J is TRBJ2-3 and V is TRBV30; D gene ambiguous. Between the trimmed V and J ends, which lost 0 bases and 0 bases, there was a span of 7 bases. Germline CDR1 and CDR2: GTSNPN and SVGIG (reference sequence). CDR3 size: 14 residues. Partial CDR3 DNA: TGTGCCTGGAGTGTAACTGCTAGCACAGATACG. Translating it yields CAWSVTASTDT. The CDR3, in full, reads CAWSVTASTDTQYF.

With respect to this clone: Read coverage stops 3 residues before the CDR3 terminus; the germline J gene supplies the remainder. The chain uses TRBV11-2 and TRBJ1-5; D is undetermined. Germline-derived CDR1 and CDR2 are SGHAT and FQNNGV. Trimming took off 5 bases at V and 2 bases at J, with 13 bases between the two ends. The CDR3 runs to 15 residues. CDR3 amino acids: CASSRTRDGNQPQHF. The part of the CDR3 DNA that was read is TGTGCCAGCAGCCGTACAAGAGATGGCAATCAGCCC.

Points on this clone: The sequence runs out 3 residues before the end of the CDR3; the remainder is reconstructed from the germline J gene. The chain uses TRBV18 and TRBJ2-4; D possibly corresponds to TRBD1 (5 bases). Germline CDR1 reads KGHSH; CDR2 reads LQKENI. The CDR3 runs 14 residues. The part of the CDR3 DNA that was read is TGTGCCAGCTCACCACCGCAGGGTCTGAAGACT. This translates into CASSPPQGLKT. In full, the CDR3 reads CASSPPQGLKTQYF.

The sequenced CDR3 bases are TGCAGTGCTAGAGATGGACAGGGGCAAGAGACC. Protein product: CSARDGQGQET. The whole CDR3 region reads CSARDGQGQETQYF. This sequence joins TRBV20-1 and TRBJ2-5; TRBD1 matches 9 bases. The CDR3 goes on 3 residues after the read ends, and that part is filled in from the germline J gene. The V gene end was trimmed by 0 bases and the J gene end by 2 bases; junction bases not matched to a gene: 1. CDR1 is DFQATT and CDR2 is SNEGSKA in the germline V gene (reference sequence). The CDR3 is 14 residues long.

Incomplete CDR3 DNA: TGTGCCAGCAGCATACTACAGGGAGTTGTGGATACG. This encodes CASSILQGVVDT. The complete CDR3 reads CASSILQGVVDTQYF. The chain uses TRBV5-6 and TRBJ2-3, with D tentatively TRBD1 (6 bases). The CDR3 is cut off 3 residues early in the read; its end comes from the germline J gene. CDR1 and CDR2 from the germline V gene are SGHDT and YYEEEE. This CDR3 region has 15 residues. V was pared by 4 bases and J by 6 bases, with 18 bases between.

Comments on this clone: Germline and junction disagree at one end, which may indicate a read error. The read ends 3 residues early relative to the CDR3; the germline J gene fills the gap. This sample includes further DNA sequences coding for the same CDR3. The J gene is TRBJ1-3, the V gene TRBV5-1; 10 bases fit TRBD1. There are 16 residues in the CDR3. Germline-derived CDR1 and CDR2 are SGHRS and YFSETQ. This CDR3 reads CASSERQGARGNTIYF. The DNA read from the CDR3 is TGCGCCAGCAGCGAAAGACAGGGGGCAAGGGGAAACACT.